Detailed here is one T cell receptor (beta chain). One end of the junction fails to match germline, which may point to a read error. The CDR3 runs 14 residues. CDR1 is MDHEN and CDR2 is SYDVKM in the germline V gene. The entry originates in a study of spatial heterogeneity in lung cancer. TCRdb recomputed calls from the 5' RACE reads with MiXCR, one row per CDR3 protein. This sample has just over 25,000 distinct CDR3 sequences; about 13% occur once, and the top ten carry roughly 24%. Time point of the sample: sample taken at primary tumor resection. Sequencing was performed on whole RNA extracted from tumor and nontumor lung tissue, or from frozen PBMC, and the material was left unsorted.

The sequence was obtained from a female donor with early-stage non-small cell lung cancer. The rearrangement links TRBV28 to TRBJ2-1; 8 bases fit TRBD2. Sequences were derived from PBMCs, sampled at surgery. The CDR3, as DNA: TGTGCCACCTCGGGGACTAGGGATTACAATGGGCAGTTCTTC. Translating it yields CATSGTRDYNGQFF.